Below are 26 T cell receptor beta chains sequenced from a single sample in a study of PD-1 blockade in classical Hodgkin lymphoma. Following autologous stem cell transplantation, relapse occurred in every patient, and exposure to brentuximab vedotin varied. TCRdb's table, derived via immunoSEQ multiplex PCR, lists solely in-frame clones and lacks some. The profile shows 30,000 to 45,000 clones, 69% of them singletons. The material sequenced was peripheral blood mononuclear cells (PBMCs), taken before the second cycle of nivolumab. These receptor sequences come from a human donor with classical Hodgkin lymphoma.

The chain employs TRBV6-1 and TRBJ1-5; tentatively, D is TRBD1 (6 bases). The CDR3 extends over 15 amino acids. CDR1 is MNHNS, CDR2 SASEGT, per germline. Trimming pared 4 bases from V and 2 bases from J, leaving 12 bases between. CDR3 region: CASSGRGGGNQPQHF. In nucleotides, the CDR3 is TGTGCCAGCAGTGGCCGAGGGGGTGGCAATCAGCCCCAGCATTTT.

J is TRBJ1-6 and V is TRBV11-2, with D maybe TRBD1 (6 bases). Germline values: CDR1 SGHAT, CDR2 FQNNGV. Trimming removed 4 bases at V and 8 bases at J, with 15 bases between. The CDR3 extends over 15 amino acids. The CDR3 protein is CASSSQQGAYSPLHF. The CDR3 nucleotides read TGTGCCAGCAGCTCCCAACAGGGAGCGTATTCACCCCTCCACTTT. The full variable domain, completed using reference TRBV11-2 and TRBJ1-6, is EAGVAQSPRYKIIEKRQSVAFWCNPISGHATLYWYQQILGQGPKLLIQFQNNGVVDDSQLPKDRFSAERLKGVDSTLKIQPAKLEDSAVYLCASSSQQGAYSPLHFGNGTRLTVT.

The rearrangement uses TRBV27 and TRBJ1-2; a weak D match, TRBD1 (6 bases). Germline CDR1 MNHEY, CDR2 SMNVEV (reference sequence). This CDR3 region has 16 residues. V lost 6 bases and J 12 bases, leaving 29 bases between the germline ends. The CDR3 nucleotides are TGTGCCAGCAGGAACCGGGGGGGCGCGGGTTCCTATGGGCACACCTTC. It translates to CASRNRGGAGSYGHTF.

The V and J genes are TRBV19 and TRBJ2-7; D could derive from TRBD1 or TRBD2 (5 bases each). The V end lost 6 bases, the J end lost 2 bases, and 20 bases lay between the germline ends. Germline-derived CDR1 and CDR2 are LNHDA and SQIVND (reference sequence). The CDR3 runs 16 residues. CDR3 sequence reads: CASRWGWIRGTYEQYF. The CDR3, as DNA: TGTGCCAGTAGATGGGGGTGGATTCGGGGTACCTACGAGCAGTACTTC.

V usage is TRBV5-1 and J usage is TRBJ2-1, with D uncertain. Germline CDR1 and CDR2: SGHRS and YFSETQ. Between the trimmed V and J ends, which lost 0 bases and 0 bases, there was a span of 19 bases. This CDR3 region has 19 residues. The CDR3 region is CASSLGHSPLSGSYNEQFF. In DNA form, the CDR3 reads TGCGCCAGCAGCTTGGGTCACAGCCCCTTGTCGGGCTCCTACAATGAGCAGTTCTTC.

V usage is TRBV6-5 and J usage is TRBJ2-5, with 9 bases aligning to TRBD2. The assigned J gene may be wrong: the sequence end matches TRBJ2-7 better. CDR3 length equals 16 residues. CDR1 and CDR2 (germline): MNHEY, SVGAGI. The CDR3 DNA reads as TGTGCCAGCAGTTACTTCACCCCTAGCGGGGCCTACGAGCAGTACTTC. Protein: CASSYFTPSGAYEQYF.

The sample holds one count of this clone. DNA for the CDR3: TGTGCCAGCAGCTTCAACAGGGGGTTCGATACCCAGTACTTC. Translated, it gives CASSFNRGFDTQYF. This chain connects TRBV7-9 to TRBJ2-5; TRBD1 aligns across 8 bases. Per the germline V gene, CDR1 is SEHNR and CDR2 is FQNEAQ (reference sequence). Trimming removed 3 bases from V and 8 bases from J; junction bases left unmatched: 8. The CDR3 is made up of 14 amino acids. The full variable domain, rest sourced from reference TRBV7-9 and TRBJ2-5, is DTGVSQNPRHKITKRGQNVTFRCDPISEHNRLYWYRQTLGQGPEFLTYFQNEAQLEKSRLLSDRFSAERPKGSFSTLEIQRTEQGDSAMYLCASSFNRGFDTQYFGPGTRLLVL.

This chain connects TRBV6-1 to TRBJ1-1, with TRBD1 as a possible D gene (5 bases). This CDR3 has 12 residues. CDR1 is MNHNS and CDR2 is SASEGT in the germline V gene. Trimming stripped 5 bases from V and 4 bases from J, with 8 bases between. CDR3 bases: TGTGCCAGCAGTCTAGGGGTCACTGAAGCTTTCTTT. Its protein product is CASSLGVTEAFF.

This chain joins TRBV5-4 and TRBJ1-2; 7 nucleotides match TRBD1. From germline, CDR1 is SGHNT and CDR2 YYREEE (reference sequence). The CDR3 runs 13 residues. V lost 0 bases to trimming and J lost 7 bases; unmatched junction nucleotides: 3. This chain's CDR3 is CASSLGQGSGYTF. DNA for the CDR3: TGTGCCAGCAGCTTGGGACAGGGAAGTGGCTACACCTTC.

This rearrangement joins TRBV29-1 to TRBJ2-3; possibly TRBD2 for D (5 bases). The V end lost 1 base, the J end lost 2 bases, and 10 bases lay between the germline ends. CDR3 length: 14 residues. Germline V gives CDR1 SQVTM, CDR2 ANQGSEA. CDR3 DNA: TGCAGCGTTGAAGGAGGGAAGCCCACAGATACGCAGTATTTT. Protein: CSVEGGKPTDTQYF.

This clone was seen many times. The genes are TRBV5-1 and TRBJ1-1; 8 nucleotides line up with TRBD1. The V gene's germline CDR1 is SGHRS and CDR2 YFSETQ. V shed 3 bases and J 1 base; nucleotides not matched to a gene: 2. CDR3 size: 14 residues. CDR3 coding DNA: TGCGCCAGCAGCTGGGGGACAGGGAACACTGAAGCTTTCTTT. This translates into CASSWGTGNTEAFF.

V is TRBV6-1 and J is TRBJ2-2, with 8 bases that match TRBD1. Trimming at V came to 3 bases and at J to 5 bases, leaving 5 bases not matched to a gene. CDR1 and CDR2 (germline): MNHNS, SASEGT. This CDR3 is built from 15 residues. This chain's CDR3 is CASSDGQGRTGELFF. The CDR3, as DNA: TGTGCCAGCAGTGATGGACAGGGACGTACCGGGGAGCTGTTTTTT.

This clone has a handful of counts. The chain employs TRBV6-1 and TRBJ2-5; 8 positions agree with TRBD2. CDR1 and CDR2 (germline): MNHNS, SASEGT. The CDR3 loop spans 17 amino acids. After removal of 1 base from V and 2 bases from J, the junction contained 9 bases not matched to a gene. DNA for the CDR3: TGTGCCAGCAGTGAAGTCTTCTCGCGGGGGGTACAAGAGACCCAGTACTTC. Protein sequence: CASSEVFSRGVQETQYF.

The V and J genes are TRBV7-8 and TRBJ2-2; TRBD1 matches at 8 bases. Trimming cost V 2 bases and J 7 bases; bases outside gene matches: 12. There are 17 residues in the CDR3. Looked up from germline, CDR1 is SGHVS and CDR2 is FQNEAQ. CDR3 DNA sequence: TGTGCCAGCAGCTTATTTCGGACAGGGCTGAGTAGCGGGGAGCTGTTTTTT. This codes for CASSLFRTGLSSGELFF. Full variable domain (missing parts from reference TRBV7-8 and TRBJ2-2): GAGVSQSPRYKVAKRGQDVALRCDPISGHVSLFWYQQALGQGPEFLTYFQNEAQLDKSGLPSDRFFAERPEGSVSTLKIQRTQQEDSAVYLCASSLFRTGLSSGELFFGEGSRLTVL.

This clone was recorded a few times. The V gene is TRBV7-9, the J gene TRBJ2-5; perhaps TRBD1 as D (5 bases). V lost 3 bases to trimming and J lost 1 base, with 15 bases between them. The CDR3 has 16 amino acids. Germline loops: CDR1 SEHNR, CDR2 FQNEAQ (reference sequence). In DNA form, the CDR3 reads TGTGCCAGCAGCTTGTTTGGGCAGGGTGGCCAAGAGACCCAGTACTTC. Residues: CASSLFGQGGQETQYF.

This clone was observed once. The V and J genes are TRBV4-2 and TRBJ2-7; TRBD2 matches at 9 bases. The CDR3 is 16 residues long. The ends lost 0 bases at V and 4 bases at J; junction bases unmatched: 7. Germline CDR1 and CDR2: LGHNA and YNFKEQ. DNA of the CDR3: TGTGCCAGCAGCCAAGATATTGGTCTAGCGGGATACGAGCAGTACTTC. Amino acids: CASSQDIGLAGYEQYF.

The rearrangement joins TRBV29-1 to TRBJ1-5; 7 bases fit TRBD1. This CDR3 is built from 12 residues. The junction had 3 bases not matched to a gene; V was cut back by 6 bases and J by 4 bases. Looked up from germline, CDR1 is SQVTM and CDR2 is ANQGSEA. This chain's CDR3 is CSVKQGNQPQHF. The DNA of the CDR3 is TGCAGCGTGAAACAGGGGAATCAGCCCCAGCATTTT.

The gene calls are TRBV5-1 and TRBJ1-5; TRBD1 matches 8 bases. Germline CDR1 is SGHRS and CDR2 is YFSETQ. Losses at the gene ends were 0 bases for V and 3 bases for J; bases not matched to a gene: 5. The length of the CDR3 is 16 residues. The CDR3 DNA is TGCGCCAGCAGCTTGGACGGACAGGGCTACAATCAGCCCCAGCATTTT. Residues: CASSLDGQGYNQPQHF.

The chain has TRBV4-1 and TRBJ2-3; D gene unclear. The CDR3 contains 15 residues. Germline lookup yields CDR1 MGHRA and CDR2 YSYEKL. V gave up 1 base and J gave up 2 bases, with 10 bases separating them. CDR3 loop: CASSQGIQATDTQYF. The CDR3, as DNA: TGCGCCAGCAGCCAAGGTATCCAAGCCACAGATACGCAGTATTTT.

V usage is TRBV11-1 and J usage is TRBJ2-7, with 8 bases lining up with TRBD2. Germline CDR1 reads SGHAT; CDR2 reads FQDESV (reference sequence). This CDR3 is 14 amino acids long. After removal of 7 bases from V and 2 bases from J, the junction contained 7 bases not matched to a gene. The chain's CDR3 is CASTHSGDPYEQYF. The DNA of the CDR3 is TGTGCCAGCACCCATAGCGGGGACCCCTACGAGCAGTACTTC.

This clone turned up a few times. The CDR3 protein is CASSFAGANYGYTF. CDR3 DNA sequence: TGTGCCAGCAGCTTCGCCGGGGCTAACTATGGCTACACCTTC. The chain combines TRBV7-9 with TRBJ1-2; D is uncertain. There are 14 residues in the CDR3. Per the germline V gene, CDR1 is SEHNR and CDR2 is FQNEAQ (reference sequence). V gave up 3 bases and J gave up 0 bases, with 8 bases separating them.

J is TRBJ1-1 and V is TRBV7-9, with TRBD1 as a possible D gene (6 bases). The germline V and J ends were trimmed by 2 bases and 5 bases, with 9 bases remaining between them. The CDR3 runs 13 residues. Germline CDR1 and CDR2: SEHNR and FQNEAQ (reference sequence). CDR3 nucleotides: TGTGCCAGCAGCTTACAGGGGAGGACTGAAGCTTTCTTT. Its translation: CASSLQGRTEAFF.

The genes are TRBV21-1 and TRBJ2-1; TRBD2 is the table's D call and was not checked against the DNA. TRBV21-1 is described as a pseudogene. This CDR3 region has 20 residues. DNA for the CDR3: TGTGCCAGCACCCGGGGGGGGGCTAGGGACCAACCGGGGAAAGGCAATGAGCAGTTCTTC. Residues: CASTRGGARDQPGKGNEQFF.

This clone was picked up one time. CDR3 protein: CASSPTPYEQYF. CDR3 bases: TGTGCCAGCAGCCCAACACCCTACGAGCAGTACTTC. The V call is TRBV11-2, the J call TRBJ2-7; D unclear. The CDR3 runs to 12 residues. The V gene lost 5 bases and the J gene lost 2 bases, with 7 bases spanning the gap. In germline, CDR1 is SGHAT, CDR2 FQNNGV.

CDR3: CASGGTQNEQFF. Here the CDR3 DNA reads TGTGCCAGCGGGGGTACTCAGAATGAGCAGTTCTTC. The chain has TRBV10-3 and TRBJ2-1; 7 bases are a match to TRBD2. Germline assignment: CDR1 ENHRY and CDR2 SYGVKD. V shed 10 bases, J shed 7 bases, and the junction held 7 bases outside the gene matches. This CDR3 comprises 12 residues.

This sequence joins TRBV7-2 and TRBJ2-1; 9 positions match TRBD2. The CDR3 extends over 14 amino acids. Germline trimming cut 3 bases from V and 10 bases from J; bases unmatched to any gene: 7. Germline-derived CDR1 and CDR2 are SGHTA and FQGNSA. The CDR3 region is CASSLAGGLEEQFF. The DNA for the CDR3 is TGTGCCAGCAGCTTGGCGGGAGGGCTAGAGGAGCAGTTCTTC.